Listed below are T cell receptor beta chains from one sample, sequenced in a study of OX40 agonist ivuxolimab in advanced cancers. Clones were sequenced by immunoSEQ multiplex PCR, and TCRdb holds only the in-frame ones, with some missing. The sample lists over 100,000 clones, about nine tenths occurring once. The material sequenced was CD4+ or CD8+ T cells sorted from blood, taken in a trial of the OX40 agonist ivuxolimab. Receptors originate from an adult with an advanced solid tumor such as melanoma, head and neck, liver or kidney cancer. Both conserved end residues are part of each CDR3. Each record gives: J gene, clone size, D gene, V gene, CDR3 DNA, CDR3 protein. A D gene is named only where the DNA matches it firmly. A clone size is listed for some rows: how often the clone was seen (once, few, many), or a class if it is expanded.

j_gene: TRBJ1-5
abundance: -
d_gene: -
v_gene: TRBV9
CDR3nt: TGTGCCAGCAGCGTAACGAGCAATCAGCCCCAGCATTTT
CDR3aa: CASSVTSNQPQHF

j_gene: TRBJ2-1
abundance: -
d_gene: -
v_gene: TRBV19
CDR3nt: TGTGCCAGTAGTACGTCTAATCCGAGGAATGAGCAGTTCTTC
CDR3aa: CASSTSNPRNEQFF

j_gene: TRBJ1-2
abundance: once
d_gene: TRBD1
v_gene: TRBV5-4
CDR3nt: TGTGCCAGCAGCCTGTACGGGACAGGGGGGGATGGCTACACCTTC
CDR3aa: CASSLYGTGGDGYTF

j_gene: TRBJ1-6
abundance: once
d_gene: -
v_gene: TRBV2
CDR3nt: TGTGCCAGCAGTGAGGTATATTCACCCCTCCACTTT
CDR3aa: CASSEVYSPLHF

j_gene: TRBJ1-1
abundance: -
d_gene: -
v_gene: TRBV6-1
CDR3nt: TGTGCCAGCAGTGAAAGGGGCGGCTGGACTGAAGCTTTCTTT
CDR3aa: CASSERGGWTEAFF

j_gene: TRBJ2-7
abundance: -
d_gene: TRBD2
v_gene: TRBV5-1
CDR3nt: TGCGCCAGCAGCTTAGGACTAGCGGGAGGTTACCAGTACTTC
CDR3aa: CASSLGLAGGYQYF

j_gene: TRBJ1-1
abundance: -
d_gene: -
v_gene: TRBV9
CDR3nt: TGTGCCAGCGCAGGGCAGGGCGACACTGAAGCTTTCTTT
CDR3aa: CASAGQGDTEAFF

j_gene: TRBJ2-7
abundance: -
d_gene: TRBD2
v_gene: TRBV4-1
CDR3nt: TGCGCCAGCAGCCAAGAGACTAGCGGATCGGGGCGCTACGAGCAGTACTTC
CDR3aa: CASSQETSGSGRYEQYF

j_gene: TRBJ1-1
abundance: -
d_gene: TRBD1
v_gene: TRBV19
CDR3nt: TGTGCCAGTAGTATCGTGGACAGGGGGAGAACTGAAGCTTTCTTT
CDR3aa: CASSIVDRGRTEAFF

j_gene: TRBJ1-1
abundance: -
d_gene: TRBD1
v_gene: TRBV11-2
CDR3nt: TGTGCCAGCAGCTTTACAGGGGACACTGAAGCTTTCTTT
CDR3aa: CASSFTGDTEAFF

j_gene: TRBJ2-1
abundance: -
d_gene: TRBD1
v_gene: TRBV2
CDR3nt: TGTGCCAGCAGAGGGGTCGGGACAGTATACAATGAGCAGTTCTTC
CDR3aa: CASRGVGTVYNEQFF

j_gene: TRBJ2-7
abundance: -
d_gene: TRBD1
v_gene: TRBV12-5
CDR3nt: TGTGCTAGTGGTCCCAGCTACAGGGGCTACGAGCAGTACTTC
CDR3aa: CASGPSYRGYEQYF

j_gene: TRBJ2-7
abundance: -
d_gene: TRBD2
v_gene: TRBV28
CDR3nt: TGTGCCAGCAGTTCAGGGATAGCGGGAGCCGGCGAGCAGTACTTC
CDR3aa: CASSSGIAGAGEQYF

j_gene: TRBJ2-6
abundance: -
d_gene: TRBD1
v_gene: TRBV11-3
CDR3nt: TGTGCCAGCAGCGCTCACAGGGGGCCTGGGGCCAACGTCCTGACTTTC
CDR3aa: CASSAHRGPGANVLTF

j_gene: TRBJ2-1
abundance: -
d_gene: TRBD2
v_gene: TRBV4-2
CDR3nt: TGTGCCAGCAGCCAAGATGGCGGGGGTGAGCAGTTCTTC
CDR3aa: CASSQDGGGEQFF

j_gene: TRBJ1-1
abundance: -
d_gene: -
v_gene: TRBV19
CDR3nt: TGTGCCAGTAGTGTGACATTGAACACTGAAGCTTTCTTT
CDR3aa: CASSVTLNTEAFF

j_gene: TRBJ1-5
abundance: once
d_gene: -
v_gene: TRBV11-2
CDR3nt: TGTGCCAGCAGCCTCGGATGGGGTAATCAGCCCCAGCATTTT
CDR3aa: CASSLGWGNQPQHF

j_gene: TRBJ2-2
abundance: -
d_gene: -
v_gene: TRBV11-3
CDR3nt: TGTGCCAGCAGCTTAACTTTTTGGGACGGGGAGCTGTTTTTT
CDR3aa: CASSLTFWDGELFF

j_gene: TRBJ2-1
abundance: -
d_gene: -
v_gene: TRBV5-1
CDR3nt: TGCGCCAGCAGCAGTTCCGGAAACTCCTACAATGAGCAGTTCTTC
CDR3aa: CASSSSGNSYNEQFF

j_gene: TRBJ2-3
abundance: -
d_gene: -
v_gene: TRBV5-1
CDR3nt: TGCGCCAGCAGCTTGAAGATCACAGATACGCAGTATTTT
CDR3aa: CASSLKITDTQYF

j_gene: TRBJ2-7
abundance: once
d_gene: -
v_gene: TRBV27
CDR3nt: TGTGCCAGCAGTTTATCGGCAGACTCCTACGAGCAGTACTTC
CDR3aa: CASSLSADSYEQYF

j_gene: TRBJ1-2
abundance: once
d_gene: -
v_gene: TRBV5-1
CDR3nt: TGCGCCAGCAGCTTGGATGCCGCCTATGGCTACACCTTC
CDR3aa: CASSLDAAYGYTF

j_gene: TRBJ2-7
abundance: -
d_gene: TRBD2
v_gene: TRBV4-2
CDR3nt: TGTGCCAGCAGCCGGTCAGCGGGAGCTTCTCTCTACGAGCAGTACTTC
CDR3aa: CASSRSAGASLYEQYF

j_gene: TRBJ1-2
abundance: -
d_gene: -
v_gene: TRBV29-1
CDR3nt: TGCAGTGCCTTTGGCGGGTCTAACTATGGCTACACCTTC
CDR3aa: CSAFGGSNYGYTF

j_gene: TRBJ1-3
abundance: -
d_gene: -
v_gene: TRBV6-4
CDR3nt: TGTGCCGTTCGGAGTAACTCTGGAAACACCATATATTTT
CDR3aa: CAVRSNSGNTIYF

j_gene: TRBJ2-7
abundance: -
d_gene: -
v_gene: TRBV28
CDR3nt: TGTGCCAGCAGTACAGGAAGCTACGAGCAGTACTTC
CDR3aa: CASSTGSYEQYF

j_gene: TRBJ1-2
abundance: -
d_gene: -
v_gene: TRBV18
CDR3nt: TGTGCCAGCTCACCACGGACCCCGGAAGCAGATGGCTACACCTTC
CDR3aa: CASSPRTPEADGYTF

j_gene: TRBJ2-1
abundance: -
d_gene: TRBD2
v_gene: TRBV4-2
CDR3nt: TGTGCCAGCAGCCAAGATAAGACTAGCGGGAGTCGTGAGCAGTTCTTC
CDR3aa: CASSQDKTSGSREQFF

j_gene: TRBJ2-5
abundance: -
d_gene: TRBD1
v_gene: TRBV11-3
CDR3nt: TGTGCCAGCAGTCCCGGAAGGGGGCCCCAAGAGACCCAGTACTTC
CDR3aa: CASSPGRGPQETQYF

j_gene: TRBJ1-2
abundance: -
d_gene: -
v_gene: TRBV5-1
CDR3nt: TGCGCCAGCAGCTTGGTCGGTCAGGGCTACACCTTC
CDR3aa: CASSLVGQGYTF

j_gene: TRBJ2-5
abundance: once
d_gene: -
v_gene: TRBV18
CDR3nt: TGTGCCAGCTCACCACCAGGGCCCCGCGGGGAGACCCAGTACTTC
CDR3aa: CASSPPGPRGETQYF

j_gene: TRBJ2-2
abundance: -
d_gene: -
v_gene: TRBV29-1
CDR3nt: TGCAGCGTAATGCCGGGACAGAACACCGGGGAGCTGTTTTTT
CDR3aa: CSVMPGQNTGELFF

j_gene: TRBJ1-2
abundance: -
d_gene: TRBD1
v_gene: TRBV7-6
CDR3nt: TGTGCCAGCAGCTTGGGGACAGGGGGGTATGGCTACACCTTC
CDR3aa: CASSLGTGGYGYTF

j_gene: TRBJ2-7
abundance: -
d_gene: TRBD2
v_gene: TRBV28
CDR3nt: TGTGCCAGCAGGTCAGGGGCTAGCGGGAGCTCGGAGCAGTACTTC
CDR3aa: CASRSGASGSSEQYF

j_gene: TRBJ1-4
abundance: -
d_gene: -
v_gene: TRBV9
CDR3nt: TGTGCCAGCAGCACCCCTATCCCAGGGTTGGGTGAAAAACTGTTTTTT
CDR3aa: CASSTPIPGLGEKLFF